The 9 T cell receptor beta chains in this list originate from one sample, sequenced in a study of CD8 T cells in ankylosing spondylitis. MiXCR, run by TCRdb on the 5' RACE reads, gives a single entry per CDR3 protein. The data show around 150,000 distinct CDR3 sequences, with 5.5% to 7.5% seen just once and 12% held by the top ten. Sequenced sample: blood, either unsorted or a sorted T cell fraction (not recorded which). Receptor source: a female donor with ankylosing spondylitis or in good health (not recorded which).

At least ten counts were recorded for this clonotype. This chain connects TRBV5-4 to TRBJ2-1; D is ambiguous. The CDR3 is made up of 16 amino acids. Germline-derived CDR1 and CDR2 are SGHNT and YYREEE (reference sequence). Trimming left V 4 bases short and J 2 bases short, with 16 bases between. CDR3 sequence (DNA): TGTGCCAGCAGCCCCTTCGGTAGCCAAACCTACAATGAGCAGTTCTTC. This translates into CASSPFGSQTYNEQFF.

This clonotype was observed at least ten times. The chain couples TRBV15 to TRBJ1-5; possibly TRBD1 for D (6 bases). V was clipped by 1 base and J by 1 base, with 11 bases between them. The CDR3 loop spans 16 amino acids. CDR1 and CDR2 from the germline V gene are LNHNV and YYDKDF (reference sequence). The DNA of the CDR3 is TGTGCCACCAGCAGAGCCTGGGACACAAGCAATCAGCCCCAGCATTTT. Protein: CATSRAWDTSNQPQHF.

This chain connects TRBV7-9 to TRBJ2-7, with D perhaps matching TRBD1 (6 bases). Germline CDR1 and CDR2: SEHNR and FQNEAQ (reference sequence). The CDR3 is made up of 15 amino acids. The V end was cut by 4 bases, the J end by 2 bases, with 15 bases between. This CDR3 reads CASSSTHGQPYEQYF. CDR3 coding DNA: TGTGCCAGCAGCTCAACCCACGGACAGCCCTACGAGCAGTACTTC.

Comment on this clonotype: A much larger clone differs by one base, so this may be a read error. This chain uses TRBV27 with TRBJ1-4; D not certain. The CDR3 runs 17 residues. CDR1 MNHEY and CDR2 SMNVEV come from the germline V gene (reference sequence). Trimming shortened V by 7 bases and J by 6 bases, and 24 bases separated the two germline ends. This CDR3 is CASTVSGSYYLDEKLFF. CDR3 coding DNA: TGTGCCAGCACTGTATCCGGGAGTTACTATTTAGATGAAAAACTGTTTTTT.

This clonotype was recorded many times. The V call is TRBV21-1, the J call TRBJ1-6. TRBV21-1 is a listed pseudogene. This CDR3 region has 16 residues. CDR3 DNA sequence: TGTGCCAGCAGCAACTTTTGTAGCTCCTATAATTCACCCCTCCACTTT. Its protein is CASSNFCSSYNSPLHF.

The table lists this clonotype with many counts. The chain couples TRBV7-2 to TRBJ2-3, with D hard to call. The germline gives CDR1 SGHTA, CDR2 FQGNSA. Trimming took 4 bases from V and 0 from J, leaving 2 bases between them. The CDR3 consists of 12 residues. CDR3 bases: TGTGCCAGCAGCTCCAGCACAGATACGCAGTATTTT. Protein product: CASSSSTDTQYF.

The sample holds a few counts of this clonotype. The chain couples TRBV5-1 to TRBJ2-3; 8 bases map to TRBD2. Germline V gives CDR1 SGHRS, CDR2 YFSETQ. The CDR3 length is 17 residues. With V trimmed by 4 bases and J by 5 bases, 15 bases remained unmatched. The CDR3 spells CASSPEWSSGEVDTQYF. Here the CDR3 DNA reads TGCGCCAGCAGCCCAGAGTGGAGTAGCGGGGAAGTAGATACGCAGTATTTT.

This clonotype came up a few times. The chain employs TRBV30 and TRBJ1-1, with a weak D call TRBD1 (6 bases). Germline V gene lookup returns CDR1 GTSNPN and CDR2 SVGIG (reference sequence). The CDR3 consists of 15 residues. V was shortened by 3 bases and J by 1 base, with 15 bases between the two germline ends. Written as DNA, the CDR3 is TGTGCCTGGAGGAGACCAGGGACACCGAACACTGAAGCTTTCTTT. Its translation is CAWRRPGTPNTEAFF. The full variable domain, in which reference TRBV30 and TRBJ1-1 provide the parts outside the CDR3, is SQTIHQWPATLVQPVGSPLSLECTVEGTSNPNLYWYRQAAGRGLQLLFYSVGIGQISSEVPQNLSASRPQDRQFILSSKKLLLSDSGFYLCAWRRPGTPNTEAFFGQGTRLTVV.

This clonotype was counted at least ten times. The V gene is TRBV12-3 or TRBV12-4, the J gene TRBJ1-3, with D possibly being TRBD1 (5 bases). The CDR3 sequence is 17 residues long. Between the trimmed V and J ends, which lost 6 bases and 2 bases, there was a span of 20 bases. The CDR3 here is CASRNGRGSSAGNTIYF. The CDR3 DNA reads TGTGCCAGCAGGAATGGGAGGGGTAGTAGCGCTGGAAACACCATATATTTT.